This T cell receptor beta chain was obtained from a study of blood T cell repertoires in COVID-19. Study summary: The origin of the acute and convalescent COVID-19 samples was the United States, Italy and Spain. Sources were T cells, B-cell-depleted T cells, or PBMCs; the material itself was cDNA or gDNA.

Original analysis: Reference gene primer amplification yielded estimated nucleated cell counts. Sequencing was performed with immunoSEQ multiplex PCR; in TCRdb, only in-frame clones are kept and a portion is missing. For V, J and clone size, that table is used; D and trimming come from the DNA. The repertoire holds under 350,000 clones, with 65% to 90% as singletons. Per germline, CDR1 KGHDR and CDR2 SFDVKD. Trimming removed 2 bases from V and 3 bases from J; junction bases left unmatched: 6. The CDR3 is 18 residues long. What was sequenced was peripheral blood. This chain joins TRBV24-1 and TRBJ2-3; 14 bases map to TRBD2. The receptor's source is a human donor in a cohort sampled during active COVID-19. CDR3 amino acids: CATSDSGLAGDNTDTQYF. As DNA, the CDR3 is TGTGCCACCAGTGATTCGGGACTAGCGGGAGATAATACAGATACGCAGTATTTT.